This T cell receptor (beta chain) was sequenced during a study of shared clonotypes between healthy human individuals. Overall study results and limits: Apart from blood, nothing was sampled; tissue repertoires likely differ. Naive subsets, compared against memory subsets, generally had larger estimated richness values. Sequencing of the sorted subsets was shown by rarefaction to be incomplete despite large depth.

V lost 5 bases and J lost 3, with 14 bases in between. Per germline, CDR1 LNHDA and CDR2 SQIVND (reference sequence). The CDR3 loop spans 15 amino acids. About this clone itself: Its specificity is unknown.

At deep level, the assay was performed. Data came from immunoSEQ multiplex PCR; TCRdb stores just in-frame clones and leaves some out. This sample carries about 1.5 million clones, 95% to 99% of them seen once, and the ten largest clones take around 0.47%. Sequenced material: naive CD4+ T cells sorted from blood. Subset denoted: CD45RA+ positively selected. The clonotype comes from a young man in good health. The V gene is TRBV19, the J gene TRBJ1-3; perhaps TRBD1 as D (6 bases). CDR3 in amino acids: CASSLTSGVGNTIYF. In DNA form, the CDR3 reads TGTGCCAGTAGTTTGACGTCAGGGGTTGGAAACACCATATATTTT.